These 13 T cell receptor beta chains were sequenced from one sample in a study of blood T cell repertoires in COVID-19. Assay used: immunoSEQ multiplex PCR; TCRdb lists only in-frame clones, some missing. This table has about 290,000 clones, around nine tenths appearing once. The specimen sequenced was peripheral blood. These receptors originate from a woman aged 25 to 39 with COVID-19, enrolled during active disease.

The chain is built from TRBV6-5 and TRBJ1-2, with D perhaps TRBD1 (5 bases). Trimming took 4 bases from V and 10 from J, leaving 19 bases between them. The germline V gene encodes CDR1 MNHEY and CDR2 SVGAGI. CDR3 size: 14 residues. The CDR3, as DNA: TGTGCCAGCAGTTCGATCGGGGGGGTCACCTTCTACACCTTC. It is translated as CASSSIGGVTFYTF.

The J gene is TRBJ2-2, the V gene TRBV9; TRBD2 matches 8 bases. V was clipped by 5 bases and J by 4 bases; unmatched bases: 1. CDR1 is SGDLS, CDR2 YYNGEE, per germline. This CDR3 is built from 13 residues. The CDR3 sequence: CASRSGGTGELFF. CDR3 DNA: TGTGCCAGCAGAAGCGGGGGCACCGGGGAGCTGTTTTTT. Full variable domain (remainder filled in from reference TRBV9 and TRBJ2-2): DSGVTQTPKHLITATGQRVTLRCSPRSGDLSVYWYQQSLDQGLQFLIQYYNGEERAKGNILERFSAQQFPDLHSELNLSSLELGDSALYFCASRSGGTGELFFGEGSRLTVL.

This chain connects TRBV27 to TRBJ2-7; D call uncertain. The germline V gene has CDR1 MNHEY and CDR2 SMNVEV (reference sequence). Trimming removed 10 bases from V and 0 bases from J, with 7 bases in between. This CDR3 has 11 amino acids. The CDR3 sequence is CATRDSYEQYF. CDR3 sequence (DNA): TGTGCCACCCGAGACTCCTACGAGCAGTACTTC.

The chain recombines TRBV7-7 with TRBJ2-5; D is perhaps TRBD2 (5 bases). This CDR3 region has 14 residues. Per the germline V gene, CDR1 is SSHAT and CDR2 is FNYEAQ (reference sequence). Trimming removed 5 bases from V and 3 bases from J, with 13 bases in between. CDR3 sequence reads: CASSPQDSKETQYF. DNA for the CDR3: TGTGCCAGCAGCCCTCAGGACTCAAAAGAGACCCAGTACTTC.

The chain joins TRBV20-1 to TRBJ1-1; no clear D gene. Germline loops: CDR1 DFQATT, CDR2 SNEGSKA (reference sequence). The CDR3 has 11 residues. V lost 3 bases to trimming and J lost 11 bases, with 13 bases between them. The CDR3: CSASLRGGAFF. The DNA of the CDR3 is TGCAGTGCTAGTCTACGGGGTGGGGCTTTCTTT.

V and J are TRBV6-5 and TRBJ1-4, with D perhaps matching TRBD1 (5 bases). Trimming removed 6 bases at V and 8 bases at J, with 16 bases between. Germline lookup yields CDR1 MNHEY and CDR2 SVGAGI. This CDR3 has 14 amino acids. This CDR3 reads CASRPAGDKEKLFF. The DNA of the CDR3 is TGTGCCAGCAGACCTGCGGGGGATAAAGAAAAACTGTTTTTT.

The chain links TRBV19 to TRBJ2-7; maybe TRBD1 (6 bases). CDR3 length: 14 amino acids. Germline loops: CDR1 LNHDA, CDR2 SQIVND (reference sequence). The V end lost 4 bases, the J end lost 2 bases, and 12 bases lay between the germline ends. Here the CDR3 reads CASSSRGWAYEQYF. CDR3 DNA sequence: TGTGCCAGTAGTAGCAGGGGTTGGGCCTACGAGCAGTACTTC.

This clone has just one count. This rearrangement joins TRBV7-9 to TRBJ1-2, with 9 bases fitting TRBD1. Looked up from germline, CDR1 is SEHNR and CDR2 is FQNEAQ (reference sequence). The CDR3 is made up of 17 amino acids. V was clipped by 3 bases and J by 0 bases; unmatched bases: 8. The CDR3 DNA reads TGTGCCAGCAGCTTGTGGACAGGGGTGAGGCCTAACTATGGCTACACCTTC. Encoded protein: CASSLWTGVRPNYGYTF.

The rearrangement joins TRBV7-9 to TRBJ2-1; maybe TRBD1 (5 bases). Trimming pared 2 bases from V and 0 bases from J, leaving 11 bases between. Germline V gene data show CDR1 as SEHNR and CDR2 as FQNEAQ (reference sequence). The CDR3 sequence is 16 residues long. CDR3 DNA: TGTGCCAGCAGCTTAACTCAGGGATTCTCCTACAATGAGCAGTTCTTC. The encoded protein is CASSLTQGFSYNEQFF.

V and J are TRBV29-1 and TRBJ2-1; D uncertain. Germline loops: CDR1 SQVTM, CDR2 ANQGSEA. Between the trimmed V and J ends, which lost 4 bases and 2 bases, there was a span of 12 bases. This CDR3 is 14 amino acids long. The chain's CDR3 is CSVATSLPYNEQFF. The CDR3 DNA reads as TGCAGCGTTGCGACTTCTCTCCCCTACAATGAGCAGTTCTTC.

This clone was detected only once. The V and J genes are TRBV6-5 and TRBJ2-1; D is perhaps TRBD1 (6 bases). V lost 6 bases and J lost 5, with 14 bases in between. The V gene's germline CDR1 is MNHEY and CDR2 SVGAGI. The CDR3 is made up of 14 amino acids. The CDR3 sequence: CASSPDSINNEQFF. CDR3 in DNA: TGTGCCAGCAGCCCGGACAGTATCAACAATGAGCAGTTCTTC.

The chain links TRBV11-2 to TRBJ1-2; 7 nucleotides agree with TRBD1. The CDR3 runs to 12 residues. Germline trimming cut 1 base from V and 12 bases from J; bases unmatched to any gene: 5. The germline V gene has CDR1 SGHAT and CDR2 FQNNGV. CDR3 sequence reads: CASSLGSTGNTF. For the CDR3, the DNA is TGTGCCAGCAGCTTAGGTTCGACAGGGAACACCTTC. Full variable domain (rest looked up from reference TRBV11-2 and TRBJ1-2): EAGVAQSPRYKIIEKRQSVAFWCNPISGHATLYWYQQILGQGPKLLIQFQNNGVVDDSQLPKDRFSAERLKGVDSTLKIQPAKLEDSAVYLCASSLGSTGNTFGSGTRLTVV.

The chain is built from TRBV5-1 and TRBJ1-6; D may be TRBD1 (5 bases). V shed 4 bases and J shed 10 bases, with 15 bases lying between them. The germline V gene encodes CDR1 SGHRS and CDR2 YFSETQ. The CDR3 has 14 amino acids. The CDR3 spells CASSQGNARSPLHF. In DNA, the CDR3 is TGCGCCAGCAGCCAGGGAAATGCGAGGTCACCCCTCCACTTT.